The 15 T cell receptor beta chains presented below share a single source sample, sequenced in a study of blood T cell repertoires in COVID-19. Using immunoSEQ multiplex PCR, the repertoire was profiled, and TCRdb retains in-frame clones only, with some absent. Among 160,000 or so clones listed, more than 65% were seen once. The sequencing sample was made of PBMCs or T cells enriched from blood (not recorded which). The receptors derive from a man in his fifties who had recovered from COVID-19.

The rearrangement uses TRBV7-9 and TRBJ2-1, with a tentative D call TRBD2 (6 bases). The CDR3 has 13 residues. Germline V gene data show CDR1 as SEHNR and CDR2 as FQNEAQ (reference sequence). Trimming took off 7 bases at V and 8 bases at J, with 15 bases between the two ends. CDR3 nucleotides: TGTGCCAGCATTCCTAGCGTGAACCATGAGCAGTTCTTC. Encoded protein: CASIPSVNHEQFF.

V and J are TRBV10-2 and TRBJ1-5; D unresolved. V shed 9 bases and J shed 9 bases, with 15 bases lying between them. From germline, CDR1 is WSHSY and CDR2 SAAADI. The CDR3 is made up of 12 amino acids. The CDR3 reads CASTPGDGPQHF. In DNA, the CDR3 is TGCGCCAGTACACCAGGTGACGGGCCCCAGCATTTT.

The chain has TRBV5-1 and TRBJ1-1, with TRBD1 matching 7 bases. The CDR3 has 14 amino acids. Trimming at V came to 1 base and at J to 4 bases, leaving 4 bases not matched to a gene. The germline V gene has CDR1 SGHRS and CDR2 YFSETQ. DNA for the CDR3: TGCGCCAGCAGCTTGTACAGGGGAGGCACTGAAGCTTTCTTT. Residues: CASSLYRGGTEAFF.

The V call is TRBV18, the J call TRBJ1-1, with 7 bases identical to TRBD1. The germline V gene has CDR1 KGHSH and CDR2 LQKENI. The CDR3 is 14 residues long. J lost 3 bases, V lost 5 bases, and 6 bases had no gene match. The CDR3 region is CASSRDSGDTEAFF. CDR3 bases: TGTGCCAGCTCAAGGGACAGTGGGGACACTGAAGCTTTCTTT.

In DNA form, the CDR3 reads TGTGCCAGCAGTATTACGGGACAGTACTCTGGAAACACCATATATTTT. Its translation is CASSITGQYSGNTIYF. The chain couples TRBV27 to TRBJ1-3; 7 bases are shared with TRBD1. The CDR3 covers 16 residues. V gave up 5 bases and J gave up 0 bases; unmatched junction bases: 7. Germline V gene data show CDR1 as MNHEY and CDR2 as SMNVEV (reference sequence).

The rearrangement links TRBV5-1 to TRBJ2-1; D may be TRBD2 (6 bases). The germline V and J ends were trimmed by 0 bases and 0 bases, with 7 bases remaining between them. The germline CDR1 and CDR2 sequences are SGHRS and YFSETQ. CDR3 size: 15 residues. CDR3 bases: TGCGCCAGCAGCTTGGACGGGAGCTCCTACAATGAGCAGTTCTTC. This codes for CASSLDGSSYNEQFF.

The chain carries TRBV2 and TRBJ1-4, with D perhaps matching TRBD1 (5 bases). V lost 3 bases to trimming and J lost 8 bases, with 10 bases between them. This CDR3 has 13 residues. The germline V gene encodes CDR1 SNHLY and CDR2 FYNNEI. This chain's CDR3 is CASSDRRGEKLFF. The DNA for the CDR3 is TGTGCCAGCAGTGATCGACGGGGGGAAAAACTGTTTTTT.

The genes are TRBV7-3 and TRBJ2-5, with 7 bases fitting TRBD1. Per the germline V gene, CDR1 is SGHTA and CDR2 is FQGTGA. This CDR3 spans 16 amino acids. The V gene end was trimmed by 5 bases and the J gene end by 0 bases; junction bases not matched to a gene: 9. The CDR3 bases are TGTGCCAGCAGCCTTTACCCGGACAGGCACCAAGAGACCCAGTACTTC. This sequence encodes CASSLYPDRHQETQYF.

Turning to this clone: A junction boundary mismatches the germline segment, possibly from a read error. The rearrangement joins TRBV6-5 to TRBJ1-1; the D is unclear. Per the germline V gene, CDR1 is MNHEY and CDR2 is SVGAGI. The CDR3 has 14 amino acids. The CDR3 DNA sequence: TGTGCCAGCAGTCTCCGCGGGGTGAATACTGAAGCTTTCTTT. Encoded protein: CASSLRGVNTEAFF.

The gene calls are TRBV19 and TRBJ1-3; 8 bases align to TRBD1. This CDR3 is 16 amino acids long. Unmatched junction bases numbered 8, after V lost 4 bases and J lost 3 bases. The germline V gene has CDR1 LNHDA and CDR2 SQIVND (reference sequence). The CDR3: CASSSRQGFRGNTIYF. The CDR3 DNA is TGTGCCAGTAGTAGCAGACAGGGGTTTCGTGGAAACACCATATATTTT.

This chain links TRBV15 with TRBJ1-3; D unresolved. CDR3 size: 15 residues. The germline gives CDR1 LNHNV, CDR2 YYDKDF (reference sequence). V dropped 3 bases and J dropped 0 bases, with 9 bases sitting between them. The CDR3 loop is CATSRRSGSGNTIYF. Here the CDR3 DNA reads TGTGCCACCAGCAGGCGTTCCGGCTCTGGAAACACCATATATTTT.

The V gene is TRBV4-1, the J gene TRBJ1-1; D unclear. The CDR3 contains 18 residues. Between the trimmed V and J ends, which lost 0 bases and 0 bases, there was a span of 17 bases. Germline-derived CDR1 and CDR2 are MGHRA and YSYEKL. This CDR3 is CASSQDPGIREVNTEAFF. Here the CDR3 DNA reads TGCGCCAGCAGCCAAGATCCGGGTATTCGTGAGGTGAACACTGAAGCTTTCTTT.

The chain carries TRBV30 and TRBJ1-4, with 10 bases fitting TRBD1. Germline-derived CDR1 and CDR2 are GTSNPN and SVGIG (reference sequence). The V gene end was trimmed by 6 bases and the J gene end by 6 bases; junction bases not matched to a gene: 7. CDR3 size: 14 residues. The chain's CDR3 is CACPPGTGDEKLFF. CDR3 DNA: TGTGCCTGTCCTCCCGGGACAGGGGATGAAAAACTGTTTTTT. Combining the CDR3 with reference TRBV30 and TRBJ1-4 gives the whole variable domain SQTIHQWPATLVQPVGSPLSLECTVEGTSNPNLYWYRQAAGRGLQLLFYSVGIGQISSEVPQNLSASRPQDRQFILSSKKLLLSDSGFYLCACPPGTGDEKLFFGSGTQLSVL.

The chain uses TRBV30 and TRBJ2-7, with a possible D match to TRBD2 (6 bases). The germline CDR1 and CDR2 sequences are GTSNPN and SVGIG (reference sequence). The ends were cut back, 3 bases at V and 5 bases at J, with 14 bases in the middle. The CDR3 has 13 residues. The chain's CDR3 is CAWSAGFPNEQYF. The CDR3 nucleotides are TGTGCCTGGAGCGCGGGGTTCCCTAACGAGCAGTACTTC. Looking up the rest from reference TRBV30 and TRBJ2-7 gives the full variable domain: SQTIHQWPATLVQPVGSPLSLECTVEGTSNPNLYWYRQAAGRGLQLLFYSVGIGQISSEVPQNLSASRPQDRQFILSSKKLLLSDSGFYLCAWSAGFPNEQYFGPGTRLTVT.

The rearrangement joins TRBV28 to TRBJ1-4, with 10 bases fitting TRBD1. Germline values: CDR1 MDHEN, CDR2 SYDVKM. The V and J ends lost 11 bases and 2 bases, in that order; junction bases with no gene match: 2. The CDR3 spans 13 residues. CDR3 sequence: CAGGQGTNEKLFF. CDR3 sequence (DNA): TGTGCCGGGGGACAGGGGACTAATGAAAAACTGTTTTTT.